What follows describes a single T cell receptor beta chain. This receptor's antigen is unknown. No clone much larger than this one lies a single base away; base qualities are absent. The sample originates from a study of T cells generated in artificial thymic organoids (dated by TCRdb to about 2017). Turning to the overall study: The study compared TCR alpha and beta CDR3 repertoires of CD8 single positive T cells derived from in vitro artificial thymic organoids with the repertoires of thymic and peripheral blood naive CD8 T cells. The displayed repertoire sequencing data were described as being representative of three independent experiments. Broad study findings and their caveats: No skewed Valpha or Vbeta usage was observed in organoid-derived T cells, a finding that argues against dominance of unconventional lineages or clonal expansions. CD8 single positive T cells derived from organoids showed physiological TCR clonotype diversity comparable to the diversity seen in thymic and blood naive CD8 T cells.

TCRalpha and TCRbeta libraries were amplified in separate semi-nested PCR reactions using Advantage 2 and reverse primers located in the TRAC or TRBC constant regions. The amount of total RNA going into first-strand cDNA synthesis ranged between about 3.5 and 550 ng. TCR cDNA libraries were generated by 5'-RACE using the SMARTer PCR cDNA Synthesis kit, with a poly-dT primer for first-strand synthesis. Sample-specific 5-nucleotide barcodes were carried by the semi-nested constant-region reverse primers, and the resulting products were cleaned using the Zymo DNA Clean and Concentrator-5 kit. Pools of up to ten barcoded samples were ligated to Illumina adaptors and sequenced on an Illumina MiSeq as 2 x 150 bp paired-end reads. In the paper's pipeline: Demultiplexed reads were aligned with BLAT to a custom library of all human TRAV, TRAJ, TRBV, TRBD and TRBJ combinations from IMGT. The best BLAT hits were picked using pslCDnaFilter (-maxAligns=1, -ignoreIntrons), and custom Perl scripts were used to calculate clonotype frequencies. The public sequencing data were trimmed at Q25 with fastp and processed into clonotypes with MiXCR by TCRdb, which kept only in-frame beta chains. Rows matching on CDR3 protein sequence are summarized as one entry with the most common DNA and genes. What appears here as the V and J calls and clone size reflects TCRdb's work, not the paper's. This sample gives about 5,400 distinct CDR3 sequences in total; about 25% of them show up just once. Of the sample, around 3.1% is held by the ten largest clones.

Including cysteine and phenylalanine, the CDR3 has 14 amino acids. Only CDR3 DNA is held: 42 bases, read in frame from base 1. V was cut back by 0 bases and J by 6 bases, leaving a gap of 14 bases between them. The germline V gene encodes CDR1 GTSNPN and CDR2 SVGIG (reference sequence). Artificial thymic organoids were generated by aggregating human HSPCs with MS5 murine stromal cells transduced with human DLL1, and the organoids were cultured at an air-liquid interface. The cells used to seed the organoids were FACS-purified CD34+CD3- hematopoietic stem and progenitor cells from which residual T cells had been depleted. The organoids were grown in serum-free RB27 medium, which consisted of RPMI 1640 supplemented with B27, FLT3L, IL-7 and ascorbic acid. Before RNA extraction, CD3+TCRalphabeta+CD8 single positive T cells from both organoids and thymus were sorted by FACS. For each sample, total RNA was purified from approximately 40,000 to 200,000 sorted cells using the RNeasy Micro kit, and RNA quality was checked on an Agilent RNA 6000 Nano chip.

The sample was naive CD8+ T cells grown in artificial thymic organoids from cord blood stem and progenitor cells. The cell subset or site label, as the study defines it: CD3+TCRalphabeta+CD8SP T cells; for blood, CD45RO-CCR7+ naive CD8+ T cells. The origin of this receptor is a human donor who gave cord blood stem cells for thymic organoid culture, a cardiac surgery patient who gave postnatal thymus, or a blood donor (not recorded which). The rearranged segments are TRBV30 and TRBJ1-2, with an unclear D gene assignment. CDR3 loop: CAWSVSGPWDGYTF. The nucleotides read TGTGCCTGGAGTGTAAGCGGACCCTGGGATGGCTACACCTTC.